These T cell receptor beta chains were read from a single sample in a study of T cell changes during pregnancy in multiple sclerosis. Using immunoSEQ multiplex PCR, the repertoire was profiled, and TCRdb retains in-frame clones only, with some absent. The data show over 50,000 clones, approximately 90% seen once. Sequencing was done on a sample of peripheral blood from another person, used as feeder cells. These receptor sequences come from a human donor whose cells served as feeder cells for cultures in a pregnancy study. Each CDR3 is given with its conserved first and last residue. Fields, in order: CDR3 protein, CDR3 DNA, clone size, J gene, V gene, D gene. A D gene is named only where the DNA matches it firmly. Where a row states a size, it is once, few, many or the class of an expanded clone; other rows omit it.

CASTLSPSNEQFF,TGTGCCAGCACCTTGAGCCCCTCCAATGAGCAGTTCTTC,once,TRBJ2-1,TRBV5-5,NA
CASTSEVRNQETQYF,TGTGCCAGCACCTCAGAAGTAAGGAACCAAGAGACCCAGTACTTC,NA,TRBJ2-5,TRBV5-6,NA
CASSPATSVNTGELFF,TGTGCCAGCAGCCCGGCGACTAGCGTGAACACCGGGGAGCTGTTTTTT,NA,TRBJ2-2,TRBV5-4,TRBD2
CASSLFGQGRQPQHF,TGTGCCAGCAGTTTATTCGGACAGGGTAGGCAGCCCCAGCATTTT,NA,TRBJ1-5,TRBV27,TRBD1
CASSRDRAYQETQYF,TGTGCCAGCAGCCGGGACAGGGCCTACCAAGAGACCCAGTACTTC,NA,TRBJ2-5,TRBV7-9,TRBD1
CASSFNRELLSAFF,TGTGCCAGCAGCTTTAATCGGGAACTTTTATCGGCTTTCTTT,NA,TRBJ1-1,TRBV7-2,NA
CASSLTGGTQEGEQYF,TGTGCCAGCAGCCTTACCGGCGGGACGCAGGAGGGAGAGCAGTACTTC,NA,TRBJ2-7,TRBV28,NA
CSVEDHRRGGQETQYF,TGCAGCGTTGAAGATCACAGGCGAGGGGGGCAAGAGACCCAGTACTTC,NA,TRBJ2-5,TRBV29-1,NA
CASSPGQTNTEAFF,TGTGCCAGCAGCCCCGGACAAACGAACACTGAAGCTTTCTTT,NA,TRBJ1-1,TRBV7-9,NA
CASYNSGSPGSKQYF,TGTGCCAGTTATAATTCGGGGTCTCCAGGAAGCAAGCAGTACTTC,NA,TRBJ2-7,TRBV28,NA
CASREQYGYTF,TGTGCCAGTAGAGAACAGTATGGCTACACCTTC,NA,TRBJ1-2,TRBV19,NA
CASSGRRQTNEQFF,TGTGCCAGCAGCGGACGCCGACAGACCAATGAGCAGTTCTTC,once,TRBJ2-1,TRBV12-1,NA
CASSTPGVTTNYGYTF,TGTGCCAGCAGCACCCCCGGGGTCACTACTAACTATGGCTACACCTTC,NA,TRBJ1-2,TRBV7-9,NA
CASTDRTRSYEQYF,TGTGCCAGCACTGACAGGACCCGCTCCTACGAGCAGTACTTC,NA,TRBJ2-7,TRBV2,NA
CASSTRGAGNSPLHF,TGTGCCAGCAGCACCCGCGGGGCAGGCAATTCACCCCTCCACTTT,NA,TRBJ1-6,TRBV11-2,NA
CASSPLGLNTGELFF,TGTGCCAGCAGTCCTCTTGGACTCAACACCGGGGAGCTGTTTTTT,NA,TRBJ2-2,TRBV6-6,NA
CASSPRKYSYEQYF,TGTGCCAGCAGCCCCCGAAAGTACTCCTACGAGCAGTACTTC,NA,TRBJ2-7,TRBV7-2,NA
CASSFSPLAGTYYEQYF,TGTGCCAGCAGCTTTTCTCCACTAGCGGGAACCTACTACGAGCAGTACTTC,few,TRBJ2-7,TRBV9,TRBD2
CASSQRQADNEKLFF,TGTGCCAGTAGCCAAAGACAGGCGGATAATGAAAAACTGTTTTTT,once,TRBJ1-4,TRBV19,NA
CASSDEKRTEAFF,TGCGCCAGCAGTGATGAGAAGAGGACTGAAGCTTTCTTT,few,TRBJ1-1,TRBV10-1,NA
CSVVDPQGYTEAFF,TGCAGCGTGGTGGATCCGCAGGGCTACACTGAAGCTTTCTTT,once,TRBJ1-1,TRBV29-1,NA
CASSENRGANSPLHF,TGTGCCAGCAGTGAAAACCGGGGAGCAAATTCACCCCTCCACTTT,NA,TRBJ1-6,TRBV6-1,NA
CASSFSTGGIYEQYF,TGTGCCAGCAGCTTTAGCACAGGGGGCATCTACGAGCAGTACTTC,few,TRBJ2-7,TRBV5-4,TRBD1
CASSDRGYGYTF,TGTGCCAGCTCGGACAGGGGCTATGGCTACACCTTC,NA,TRBJ1-2,TRBV2,TRBD1
CASSPRTQTYNEQFF,TGTGCCAGCAGCCCACGGACACAAACTTACAATGAGCAGTTCTTC,NA,TRBJ2-1,TRBV5-4,NA
CASSYSIVDQPQHF,TGTGCCAGCAGTTACTCGATTGTGGATCAGCCCCAGCATTTT,NA,TRBJ1-5,TRBV6-5,NA
CASSPSEYNEQFF,TGTGCCAGCAGCCCCTCGGAATACAATGAGCAGTTCTTC,few,TRBJ2-1,TRBV6-5,NA
CASSSSGYRSNYGYTF,TGTGCCAGCAGCTCCAGCGGTTACCGGAGTAACTATGGCTACACCTTC,NA,TRBJ1-2,TRBV5-4,NA
CASSLTGSYNEQFF,TGTGCCAGCAGCTTAACGGGATCCTACAATGAGCAGTTCTTC,NA,TRBJ2-1,TRBV7-3,NA
CASSQGTPPFLAGGINTDTQYF,TGCGCCAGCAGTCAAGGGACCCCCCCATTTCTAGCGGGAGGGATAAACACAGATACGCAGTATTTT,NA,TRBJ2-3,TRBV5-1,TRBD2
CASSPGTSGTRGNIQYF,TGCGCCAGCAGCCCGGGGACTAGCGGGACCCGGGGGAACATTCAGTACTTC,NA,TRBJ2-4,TRBV4-1,TRBD2
CASSELEGSLSYEQYF,TGTGCCAGCTCGGAATTAGAGGGAAGTTTATCCTACGAGCAGTACTTC,NA,TRBJ2-7,TRBV18,NA
CASSIGSGGARVNTEAFF,TGTGCCAGTAGTATCGGTTCTGGGGGGGCGCGGGTGAACACTGAAGCTTTCTTT,NA,TRBJ1-1,TRBV19,NA
CASSSSTGYATEAFF,TGCGCCAGCAGCTCTAGTACAGGGTACGCCACTGAAGCTTTCTTT,NA,TRBJ1-1,TRBV5-1,NA
CASSTLGGSQPQHF,TGTGCCAGTAGTACCCTCGGGGGGAGCCAGCCCCAGCATTTT,NA,TRBJ1-5,TRBV19,NA
CASSEYNEKLFF,TGTGCCAGCAGCGAGTATAATGAAAAACTGTTTTTT,NA,TRBJ1-4,TRBV11-2,NA
CASSLALRLAGGDEQYF,TGTGCCAGCAGCTTAGCGCTACGACTAGCGGGAGGAGACGAGCAGTACTTC,NA,TRBJ2-7,TRBV7-2,TRBD2
CASRPQTGVNTEAFF,TGTGCCAGCAGGCCTCAAACAGGGGTGAACACTGAAGCTTTCTTT,NA,TRBJ1-1,TRBV7-2,TRBD1
CASSLGDGAREETQYF,TGTGCCAGCAGCTTAGGGGACGGGGCAAGGGAAGAGACCCAGTACTTC,NA,TRBJ2-5,TRBV7-9,NA
CASSLEGTGIYNEQFF,TGTGCCAGCAGCTTAGAGGGGACAGGGATCTACAATGAGCAGTTCTTC,NA,TRBJ2-1,TRBV11-2,TRBD1
CASSFGFNTEAFF,TGCGCCAGCAGTTTTGGGTTTAACACTGAAGCTTTCTTT,NA,TRBJ1-1,TRBV5-1,NA
CASSLAMAGGQDEQYF,TGTGCCAGCAGCTTAGCGATGGCAGGGGGCCAGGACGAGCAGTACTTC,NA,TRBJ2-7,TRBV7-9,TRBD1
CASSPTDNYGYTF,TGTGCCAGCTCGCCCACAGATAACTATGGCTACACCTTC,NA,TRBJ1-2,TRBV18,NA
CASSELAVYNEQFF,TGTGCCAGTAGTGAACTAGCCGTCTACAATGAGCAGTTCTTC,NA,TRBJ2-1,TRBV19,NA
CASSIGLAGTGDEQFF,TGTGCCAGTAGTATCGGGCTAGCGGGGACGGGGGATGAGCAGTTCTTC,NA,TRBJ2-1,TRBV19,TRBD2
CASSLDKMNTEAFF,TGTGCCAGCAGCTTAGACAAGATGAACACTGAAGCTTTCTTT,NA,TRBJ1-1,TRBV13,NA
CASSPTRPGLVPDTDTQYF,TGTGCCAGCAGCCCAACTCGTCCGGGGCTAGTGCCTGACACAGATACGCAGTATTTT,NA,TRBJ2-3,TRBV7-3,NA
CASSGAGGSGADEQFF,TGTGCCAGCAGTGGTGCTGGAGGTAGCGGGGCTGATGAGCAGTTCTTC,NA,TRBJ2-1,TRBV6-1,TRBD2
CASSYGPNYEQYF,TGTGCCAGCAGTTACGGACCCAACTACGAGCAGTACTTC,NA,TRBJ2-7,TRBV6-5,NA
CASSTQNTDTQYF,TGTGCCAGCAGCACACAAAACACAGATACGCAGTATTTT,NA,TRBJ2-3,TRBV27,NA